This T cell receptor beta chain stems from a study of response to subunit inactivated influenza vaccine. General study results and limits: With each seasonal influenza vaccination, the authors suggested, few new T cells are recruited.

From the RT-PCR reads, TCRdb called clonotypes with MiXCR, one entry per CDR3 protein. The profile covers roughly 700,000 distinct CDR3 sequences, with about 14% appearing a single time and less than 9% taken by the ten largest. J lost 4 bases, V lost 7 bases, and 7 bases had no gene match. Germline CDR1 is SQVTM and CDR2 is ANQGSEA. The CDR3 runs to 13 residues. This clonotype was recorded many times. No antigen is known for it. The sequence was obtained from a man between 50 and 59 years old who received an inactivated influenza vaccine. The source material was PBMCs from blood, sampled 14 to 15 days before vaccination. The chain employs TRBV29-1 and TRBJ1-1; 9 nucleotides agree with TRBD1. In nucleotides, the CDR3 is TGCAGCGCCGGGACAGGGTGGGGCACTGAAGCTTTCTTT. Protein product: CSAGTGWGTEAFF.